Described below is a single T cell receptor beta chain sequence and its context. Its matching antigen is unknown. The entry originates in a study of PD-1 blockade in classical Hodgkin lymphoma. V lost 7 bases, J lost 4 bases, and 14 bases lay in between. This CDR3 contains 14 residues. CDR1 is SGHTA and CDR2 is FQGNSA in the germline V gene. Notes on the study in general: TCR diversity at baseline was reported to be reduced in newly diagnosed patients relative to healthy donors. Complete responders started with a diversity level that resembled newly diagnosed patients at baseline.

The assay was immunoSEQ multiplex PCR, and TCRdb's table has in-frame clones only and misses some. This sample has tens of thousands of clones, with roughly 70% found just once. There was relapse after autologous stem cell transplantation in every patient, and there was variation in brentuximab vedotin exposure. The rearrangement joins TRBV7-2 to TRBJ1-3; D unclear. The sequence derives from a human donor with classical Hodgkin lymphoma. The input for sequencing was peripheral blood mononuclear cells (PBMCs), taken before the second cycle of nivolumab. CDR3: CASTQDGWGNTIYF. CDR3 DNA sequence: TGTGCCAGCACCCAGGACGGCTGGGGAAACACCATATATTTT.